This T cell receptor (beta chain) stems from a study of PD-L1 blockade in urothelial cancer. The germline gives CDR1 SQVTM, CDR2 ANQGSEA. This CDR3 spans 11 amino acids. Deletions cut 4 bases from V and 7 bases from J, with 7 bases between. What went into each PCR as a spike was synthetic TCR analog templates. The table came from immunoSEQ multiplex PCR; TCRdb's copy has only in-frame clones and leaves some out. In the table there are around 33,000 clones, approximately 80% of which are singletons. The time point denotes: pretreatment peripheral blood. The sequence was obtained from a man between 60 and 75 years old with urothelial cancer. V and J are TRBV29-1 and TRBJ1-4; unclear D gene. The sequences come from PBMCs, collected around atezolizumab (anti-PD-L1) treatment. The CDR3 DNA reads TGCAGCGTTGGCGAGGGTGAAAAACTGTTTTTT. Protein: CSVGEGEKLFF.